The present entry profiles one T cell receptor (beta chain) with its context. The target of this receptor is not known. Qualities for individual bases were not recorded, and no much larger clone is one base off. The junction shows trimming of 3 bases on V and 6 bases on J, plus 15 bases between the germline ends. The cysteine opens and the phenylalanine closes a CDR3 of 14 amino acids. The sequence is cut down to CDR3 DNA, 42 bases in frame from base 1. The data originate from a study of early T cells in non-severe SARS-CoV-2 infection (dated by TCRdb to about 2021). With respect to the entire study: Because TCR sequencing relied on bulk RNA taken from unsorted whole blood, pairing of alpha and beta chains was not possible.

Set within a cohort of healthcare workers in London, UK, this nested case-control study involved weekly PCR testing of nasopharyngeal swabs along with blood sampling. Healthcare workers were recruited between 23 and 31 March 2020, during the week of the UK lockdown, and were followed weekly for up to about 15 weeks. Here is what the overall study found, with its caveats: Matching against VDJdb was skewed toward anti-spike CD8 responses, likely underestimated virus-specific expansions, and missed private and CD4 specificities.

Library construction relied on 5' RACE. The run used a NextSeq 500. Unique molecular identifiers were attached to individual cDNA molecules in the TCR library protocol so that sequencing error and PCR bias could be corrected. Both TCR alpha and beta chains were sequenced, and tight co-correlation was observed between alpha and beta sequence abundances in each sample. As for how the authors treated the data: Decombinator V4 was used to perform V gene, J gene and CDR3 annotation of TCR sequences. TCRs were defined as expanded if a significant change between any two time points was detected under a Poisson model with p below 0.0001. TCR abundances were normalised to the total number of TCRs sequenced in each sample and reported as counts per million. MAIT TCRs were defined by TRAV1-2 paired with TRAJ12, TRAJ20 or TRAJ33, and iNKT TCRs by TRAV10 paired with TRAJ18. VDJdb, accessed on 1 November 2021, was searched for TCRs annotated for CMV, EBV and SARS-CoV-2, and TCRs annotated for more than one antigen were excluded. TCRdb redid the processing of the public reads, applying fastp at Q25 and MiXCR, and retained in-frame beta chains. One record per CDR3 amino acid sequence lists the most common genes and DNA. These V and J calls originate from TCRdb's pipeline instead of the authors' own analysis. In all, the sample holds 55,000 to 65,000 distinct CDR3 sequences, and roughly a tenth of those were seen once. Clones ranked in the top ten supply 8.6% of the sample.

This TCR was recovered from an adult who was a healthcare worker with PCR-confirmed SARS-CoV-2 infection or an uninfected control (not recorded which). This receptor chain uses TRBV12-3 or TRBV12-4 and TRBJ2-7; 5 matching bases give a weak D call of TRBD2. The material sequenced was whole blood. The CDR3 protein sequence reads: CASSFSGFLGEQYF. The sequenced DNA is TGTGCCAGCAGTTTCTCGGGGTTTTTGGGCGAGCAGTACTTC.